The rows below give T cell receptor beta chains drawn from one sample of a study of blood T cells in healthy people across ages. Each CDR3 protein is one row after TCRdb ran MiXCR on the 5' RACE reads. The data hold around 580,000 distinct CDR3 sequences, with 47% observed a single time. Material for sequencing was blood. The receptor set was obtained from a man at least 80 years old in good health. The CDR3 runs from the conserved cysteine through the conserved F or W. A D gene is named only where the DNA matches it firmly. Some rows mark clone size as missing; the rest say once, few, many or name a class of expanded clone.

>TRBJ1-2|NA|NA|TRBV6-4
CASTENGEPISGYTF
TGTGCCAGCACGGAAAACGGGGAGCCTATAAGTGGCTACACCTTC
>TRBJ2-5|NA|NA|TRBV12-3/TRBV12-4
CASSSVLGETQYF
TGTGCCAGCAGTTCCGTTTTGGGAGAGACCCAGTACTTC
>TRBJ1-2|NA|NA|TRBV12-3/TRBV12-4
CASSLQTGTSSGYTF
TGTGCCAGCAGTCTGCAGACCGGGACATCATCTGGCTACACCTTC
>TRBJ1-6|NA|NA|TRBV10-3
CAINSRGDDSPLHF
TGTGCCATCAATAGTAGGGGGGACGATTCACCCCTCCACTTT
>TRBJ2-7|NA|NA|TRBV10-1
CASSEVTAYEQYF
TGCGCCAGCAGTGAAGTCACAGCCTACGAGCAGTACTTC
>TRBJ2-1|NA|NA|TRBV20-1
CSARGGGAAETQFF
TGCAGTGCTAGAGGGGGTGGGGCAGCCGAGACCCAGTTCTTC
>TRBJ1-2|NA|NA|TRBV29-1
CSGGIANYGYTF
TGCAGCGGAGGGATAGCTAACTATGGCTACACCTTC
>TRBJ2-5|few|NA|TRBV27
CAGQVEETQYF
TGTGCCGGCCAGGTCGAAGAGACCCAGTACTTC
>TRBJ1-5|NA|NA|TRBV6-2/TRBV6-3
CASSPMGGIDPQHF
TGTGCCAGCAGCCCCATGGGGGGGATCGACCCCCAGCATTTT
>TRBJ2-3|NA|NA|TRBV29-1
CSVEWVDTQYF
TGCAGCGTTGAATGGGTAGATACGCAGTATTTT
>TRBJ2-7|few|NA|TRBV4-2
CASSTSGTIPYEQYF
TGTGCCAGCAGCACTTCCGGGACCATTCCCTACGAGCAGTACTTC
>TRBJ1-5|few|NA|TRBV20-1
CSARDQGTPAQPQHF
TGCAGTGCTAGAGATCAAGGGACACCGGCGCAGCCCCAGCATTTT
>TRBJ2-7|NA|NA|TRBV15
CATSRAVGIEQYF
TGTGCCACCAGCAGAGCAGTGGGCATTGAGCAGTACTTC
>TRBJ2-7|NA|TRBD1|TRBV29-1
CSADGSGTGGNEQYF
TGCAGCGCTGACGGGTCCGGGACAGGGGGCAACGAGCAGTACTTC
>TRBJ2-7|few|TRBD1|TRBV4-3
CASSQDHRGREQYF
TGCGCCAGCAGCCAAGATCACAGGGGGAGAGAGCAGTACTTC
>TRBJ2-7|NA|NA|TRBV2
CARSPGPRAEQYF
TGTGCCAGGAGTCCGGGACCGAGGGCGGAGCAGTACTTC
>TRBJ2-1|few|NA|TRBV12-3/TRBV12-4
CASSLRQANEQFF
TGTGCCAGCAGTTTGAGGCAGGCCAATGAGCAGTTCTTC
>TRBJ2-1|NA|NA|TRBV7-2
CASSLARAGREQFF
TGTGCCAGCAGCTTAGCGCGCGCGGGGCGGGAGCAGTTCTTC
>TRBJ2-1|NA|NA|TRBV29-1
CSAGNGNEQFF
TGCAGCGCCGGGAATGGCAATGAGCAGTTCTTC
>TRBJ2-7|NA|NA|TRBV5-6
CASSFMSDRKYEQYF
TGTGCCAGCAGCTTCATGTCGGACAGAAAATACGAGCAGTACTTC
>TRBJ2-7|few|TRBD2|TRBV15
CATSPSMRGTANEQYF
TGTGCCACCAGCCCCTCAATGCGGGGGACGGCGAACGAGCAGTACTTC
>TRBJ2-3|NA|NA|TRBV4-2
CTSSPMGPEDTQYF
TGTACCAGCAGCCCTATGGGACCCGAAGATACGCAGTATTTT
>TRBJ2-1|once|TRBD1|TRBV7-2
CASSLPRDSRSEQFF
TGTGCCAGCAGCCTCCCCCGGGACAGTCGCAGTGAGCAGTTCTTC
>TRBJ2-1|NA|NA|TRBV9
CASSVGQNPTSEQFF
TGTGCCAGCAGCGTTGGGCAGAACCCTACAAGTGAGCAGTTCTTC
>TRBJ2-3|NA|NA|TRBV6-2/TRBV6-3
CASSASAGGATDTQYF
TGTGCCAGCAGTGCTTCGGCAGGAGGGGCCACAGATACGCAGTATTTT
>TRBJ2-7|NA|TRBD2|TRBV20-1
CSAREGAGVIEQYF
TGCAGTGCTAGAGAGGGAGCGGGAGTTATCGAGCAGTACTTC
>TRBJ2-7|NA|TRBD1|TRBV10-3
CAIRRQGAGEQYF
TGTGCCATCAGGAGACAGGGGGCGGGTGAGCAGTACTTC
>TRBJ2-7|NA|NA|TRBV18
CASSEAVVASGEQYF
TGTGCCAGCTCGGAGGCGGTAGTAGCTTCGGGCGAGCAGTACTTC
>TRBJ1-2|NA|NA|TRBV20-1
CSARPRSGGYTF
TGCAGTGCTAGGCCGAGATCTGGAGGCTACACCTTC
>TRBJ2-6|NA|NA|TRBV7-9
CASSPRAGTPPGANVLTF
TGTGCCAGCAGCCCGCGCGCAGGGACACCACCTGGGGCCAACGTCCTGACTTTC
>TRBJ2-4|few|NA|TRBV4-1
CASSLQPGQQNIQYF
TGCGCCAGCAGCCTTCAGCCGGGACAACAAAACATTCAGTACTTC
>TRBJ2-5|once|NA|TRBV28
CASSLIVQGTQYF
TGTGCCAGCAGTTTGATCGTCCAAGGGACCCAGTACTTC
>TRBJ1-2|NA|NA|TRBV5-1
CASSLDLELEGYTF
TGCGCCAGCAGCCTAGATCTAGAGCTCGAGGGCTACACCTTC
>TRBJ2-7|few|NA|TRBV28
CASGNYEQYF
TGTGCCAGCGGAAACTACGAGCAGTACTTC
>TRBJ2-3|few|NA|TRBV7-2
CASSLVGGGGPLDTQYF
TGTGCCAGCAGCTTAGTTGGAGGAGGGGGGCCTTTAGATACGCAGTATTTT
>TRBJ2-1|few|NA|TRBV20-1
CSAPASGGVYNEQFF
TGCAGTGCCCCGGCCTCTGGCGGAGTTTACAATGAGCAGTTCTTC
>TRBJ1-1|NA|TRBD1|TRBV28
CASSFRDRAEAFF
TGTGCCAGCAGTTTCCGCGACAGGGCTGAAGCTTTCTTT
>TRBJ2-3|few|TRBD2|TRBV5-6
CASSPPRGLAASDTQYF
TGTGCCAGCAGCCCGCCGCGTGGACTAGCGGCCTCAGATACGCAGTATTTT
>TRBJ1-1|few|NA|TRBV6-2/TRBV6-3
CASNRNTEAFF
TGTGCCAGTAACAGGAACACTGAAGCTTTCTTT
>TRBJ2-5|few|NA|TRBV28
CASSLRAGARETQYF
TGTGCCAGCAGTTTACGGGCGGGCGCCCGGGAGACCCAGTACTTC
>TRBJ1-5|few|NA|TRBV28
CASSLVGQPQHF
TGTGCCAGCAGTTTAGTTGGGCAGCCCCAGCATTTT
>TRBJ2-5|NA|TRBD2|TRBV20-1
CSATPSGGPETQYF
TGCAGTGCTACGCCTAGCGGGGGACCGGAGACCCAGTACTTC